This note documents a single T cell receptor beta chain sequence. V was clipped by 3 bases and J by 0 bases, with 9 bases between them. The CDR3 has 15 residues. From germline, CDR1 is SGHTA and CDR2 FQGNSA. These data belong to a study of blood T cell repertoires in COVID-19. Study context: Italy, Spain and the United States were the sources of the convalescent and acute COVID-19 samples.

Original data processing: Amplification of reference gene primers was used by the study to estimate nucleated cell counts. Libraries were prepared by immunoSEQ multiplex PCR; TCRdb keeps only in-frame clonotypes and omits some of them. That table is the source of V, J and clone size, and D and trimming were worked out from the DNA. The data contain 130,000 to 150,000 clones, roughly 78% of them seen just once; the ten biggest clones take up 13% to 15%. Material for sequencing was peripheral blood. This clonotype was sampled from a human donor with acute or convalescent COVID-19. The donor label of this sample is uncertain. This sequence joins TRBV7-2 and TRBJ1-5; D is ambiguous. CDR3 region: CASSFSSYSNQPQHF. The CDR3, as DNA: TGTGCCAGCAGCTTCTCGAGTTATAGCAATCAGCCCCAGCATTTT. Based on the CDR3 plus reference TRBV7-2 and TRBJ1-5, the full variable domain is GAGVSQSPSNKVTEKGKDVELRCDPISGHTALYWYRQSLGQGLEFLIYFQGNSAPDKSGLPSDRFSAERTGGSVSTLTIQRTQQEDSAVYLCASSFSSYSNQPQHFGDGTRLSIL.